The entry below describes one TCR beta chain. What it recognizes is unknown. The data were obtained in a study of cytomegalovirus exposure and HLA in healthy donors. Study information: The 650 to 850 first-cohort repertoires and the 130 or so validation repertoires shared the same platform, a later analysis reported.

Profiling relied on immunoSEQ multiplex PCR, and the TCRdb table lists in-frame clones only, not all of them. The sample holds about 360,000 clones, about nine tenths seen once. The donors were in the 120-subject validation cohort, distinct from the 666-subject first cohort. Points from the study as a whole: The authors enumerated around 150 TCR beta chains as linked to cytomegalovirus. In vitro data verified a few CMV-associated chains as specific for CMV antigens.

This CDR3 contains 15 residues. With 6 bases clipped from V and 0 bases from J, the junction kept 7 bases outside the gene matches. CDR1 and CDR2 (germline): SNHLY, FYNNEI. This clonotype originated in a woman aged 18 to 35 in good health and CMV-seronegative. The V and J genes are TRBV2 and TRBJ2-7, with TRBD1 identical over 8 bases. The sample comprised PBMCs. CDR3 coding DNA: TGTGCCAGCAGACGAGACAGGGGAGCCTCCTACGAGCAGTACTTC. Translated: CASRRDRGASYEQYF.